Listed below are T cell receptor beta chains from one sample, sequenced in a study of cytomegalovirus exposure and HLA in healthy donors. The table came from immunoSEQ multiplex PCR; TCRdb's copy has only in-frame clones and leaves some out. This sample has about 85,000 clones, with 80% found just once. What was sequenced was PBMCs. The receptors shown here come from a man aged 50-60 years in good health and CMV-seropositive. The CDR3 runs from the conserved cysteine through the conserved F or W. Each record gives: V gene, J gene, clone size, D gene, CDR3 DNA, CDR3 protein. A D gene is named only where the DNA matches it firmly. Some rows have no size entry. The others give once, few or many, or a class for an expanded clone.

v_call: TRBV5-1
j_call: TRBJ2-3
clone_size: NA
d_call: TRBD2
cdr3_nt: TGCGCCAGCAGCCTTCCTAGCGGCCCTAGCACAGATACGCAGTATTTT
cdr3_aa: CASSLPSGPSTDTQYF

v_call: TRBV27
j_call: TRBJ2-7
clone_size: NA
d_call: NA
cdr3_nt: TGTGCCGTTAGCGGCGCAAGCTCCTACGAGCAGTACTTC
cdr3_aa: CAVSGASSYEQYF

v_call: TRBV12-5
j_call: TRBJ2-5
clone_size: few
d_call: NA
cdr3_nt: TGTGCTAGTGGTTTGGCCCTAATCGAGACCCAGTACTTC
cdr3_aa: CASGLALIETQYF

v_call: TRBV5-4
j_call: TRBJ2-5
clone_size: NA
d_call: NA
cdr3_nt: TGTGCCAGCAGCTTGGGAGGGTACCAAGAGACCCAGTACTTC
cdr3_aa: CASSLGGYQETQYF

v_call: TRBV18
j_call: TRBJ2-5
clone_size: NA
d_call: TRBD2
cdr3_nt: TGTGCCAGCTCACCACCCGGACTAGCGTACGAGACCCAGTACTTC
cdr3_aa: CASSPPGLAYETQYF

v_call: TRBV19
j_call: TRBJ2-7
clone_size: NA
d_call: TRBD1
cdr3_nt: TGTGCCAGTAGTCCCAGACAGGGGTTCTACGAGCAGTACTTC
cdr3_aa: CASSPRQGFYEQYF

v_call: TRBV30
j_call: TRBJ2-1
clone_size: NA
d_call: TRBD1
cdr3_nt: TGTGCCTGGAGTACCGGGACAGGGATCTACAATGAGCAGTTCTTC
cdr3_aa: CAWSTGTGIYNEQFF

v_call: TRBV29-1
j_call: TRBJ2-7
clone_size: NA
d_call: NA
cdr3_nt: TGCAGCGTGGTGACTCCGAGCGACGAGCAGTACTTC
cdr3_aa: CSVVTPSDEQYF

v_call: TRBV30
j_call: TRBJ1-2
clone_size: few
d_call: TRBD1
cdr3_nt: TGTGCCTGGAGTGTAGGGACAGGGGCCGGCTATGGCTACACCTTC
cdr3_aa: CAWSVGTGAGYGYTF

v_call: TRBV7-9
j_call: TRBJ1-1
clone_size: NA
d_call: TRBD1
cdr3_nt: TGTGCCAGCAGCTTACGAGGGGGCGACGACACTGAAGCTTTCTTT
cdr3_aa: CASSLRGGDDTEAFF

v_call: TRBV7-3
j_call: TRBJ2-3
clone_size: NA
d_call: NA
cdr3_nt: TGTGCCAGCAGCCCACGGGGGTTTACGACAGATACGCAGTATTTT
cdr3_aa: CASSPRGFTTDTQYF

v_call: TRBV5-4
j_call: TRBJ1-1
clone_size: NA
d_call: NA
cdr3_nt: TGTGCCAGCAGCCAGGGGCTTGGCACTGAAGCTTTCTTT
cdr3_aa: CASSQGLGTEAFF

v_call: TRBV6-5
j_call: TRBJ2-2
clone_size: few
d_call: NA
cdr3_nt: TGTGCCAGCTCTGAGGGGGTCACCGGGGAGCTGTTTTTT
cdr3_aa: CASSEGVTGELFF

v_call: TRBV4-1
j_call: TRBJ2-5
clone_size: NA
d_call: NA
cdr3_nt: TGCGCCAGCAGCCAAGTCGCGGGAATAAACGGCCAAGAGACCCAGTACTTC
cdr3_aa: CASSQVAGINGQETQYF

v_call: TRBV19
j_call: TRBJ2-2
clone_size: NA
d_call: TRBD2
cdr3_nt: TGTGCCAGCCAAACCGGGACTAGCGGAACCGGGGAGCTGTTTTTT
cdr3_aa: CASQTGTSGTGELFF

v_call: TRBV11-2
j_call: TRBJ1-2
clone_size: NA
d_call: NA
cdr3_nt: TGTGCCAGCAGACACCTCAGGACGGGAATTGATTATGGCTACACCTTC
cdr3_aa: CASRHLRTGIDYGYTF

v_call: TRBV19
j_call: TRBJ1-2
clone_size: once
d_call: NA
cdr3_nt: TGTGCCAGTAGAACTAATACTAACTATGGCTACACCTTC
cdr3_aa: CASRTNTNYGYTF

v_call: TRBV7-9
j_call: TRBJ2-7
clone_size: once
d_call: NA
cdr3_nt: TGTGCCAGCAGCCCCGAGGCCTACGAGCAGTACTTC
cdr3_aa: CASSPEAYEQYF

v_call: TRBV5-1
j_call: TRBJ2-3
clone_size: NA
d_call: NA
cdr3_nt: TGCGCCAGCAGCCCAGCGGAGTTGGGGATAGATACGCAGTATTTT
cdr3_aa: CASSPAELGIDTQYF

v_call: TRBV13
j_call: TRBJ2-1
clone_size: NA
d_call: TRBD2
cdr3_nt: TGTGCCAGCAGCTCAATAGCGGGAGGGCCTTTGGATGAGCAGTTCTTC
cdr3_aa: CASSSIAGGPLDEQFF

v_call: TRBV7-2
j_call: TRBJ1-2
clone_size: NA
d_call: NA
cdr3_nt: TGTGCCAGCAGACCCGGAGCTGACGACGGCTACACCTTC
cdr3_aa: CASRPGADDGYTF

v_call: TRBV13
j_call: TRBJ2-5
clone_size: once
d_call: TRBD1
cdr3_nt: TGTGCCAGCAGCCACCGGGACAGGGTAAAAGAGACCCAGTACTTC
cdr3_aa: CASSHRDRVKETQYF

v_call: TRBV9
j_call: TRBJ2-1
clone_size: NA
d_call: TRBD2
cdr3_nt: TGTGCCAGCAGCGTAGGAATGCTAGCGGGAGTCAATGAGCAGTTCTTC
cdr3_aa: CASSVGMLAGVNEQFF

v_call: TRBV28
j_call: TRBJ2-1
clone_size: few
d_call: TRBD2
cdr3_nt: TGTGCCAGCTGGGGTAGCGGGCTCCCTCTGTTCTTC
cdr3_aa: CASWGSGLPLFF

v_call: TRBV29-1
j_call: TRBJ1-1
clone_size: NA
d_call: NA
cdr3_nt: TGCAGCGTGGCCCCCTCCGGAGGGGCCTTGAACACTGAAGCTTTCTTT
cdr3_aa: CSVAPSGGALNTEAFF

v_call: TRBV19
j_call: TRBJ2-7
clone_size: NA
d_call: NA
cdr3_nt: TGTGCCAGTAGTCAGGTGGGGCAGGCATACTACGAGCAGTACTTC
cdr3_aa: CASSQVGQAYYEQYF

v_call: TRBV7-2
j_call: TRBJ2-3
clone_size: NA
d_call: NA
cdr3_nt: TGTGCCAGCAGCTTAGCCGGTTCTAGCACAGATACGCAGTATTTT
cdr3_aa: CASSLAGSSTDTQYF

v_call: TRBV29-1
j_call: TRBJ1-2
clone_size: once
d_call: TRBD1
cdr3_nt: TGCAGCGCTGGGGGGCAGTTTATCACAGGGGCCACCGCGAGTGGCTACACCTTC
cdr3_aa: CSAGGQFITGATASGYTF

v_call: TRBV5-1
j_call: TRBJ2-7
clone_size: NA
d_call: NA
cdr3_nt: TGCGCCAGCAGCTTGTTTTCAGGGAACTACGAGCAGTACTTC
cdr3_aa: CASSLFSGNYEQYF

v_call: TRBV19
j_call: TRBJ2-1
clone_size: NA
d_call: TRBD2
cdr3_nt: TGTGCCAGTAGTTCCCGACAGAGCGGGAGGTACAATGAGCAGTTCTTC
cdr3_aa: CASSSRQSGRYNEQFF

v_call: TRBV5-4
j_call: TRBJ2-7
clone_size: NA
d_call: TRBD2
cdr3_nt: TGTGCCAGCAGCTCCGGACTAGCGGGAGTGGACGAGCAGTACTTC
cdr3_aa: CASSSGLAGVDEQYF

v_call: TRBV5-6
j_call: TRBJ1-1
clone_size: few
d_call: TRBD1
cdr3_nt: TGTGCCAGCAGCAGAGGGACAGGGGGCGCGGTGGCTTTCTTT
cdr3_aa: CASSRGTGGAVAFF

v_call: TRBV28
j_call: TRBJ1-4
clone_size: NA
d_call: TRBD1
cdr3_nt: TGTGCCAGCAGTTCACAGCGGGACAGGGTAACTAATGAAAAACTGTTTTTT
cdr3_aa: CASSSQRDRVTNEKLFF

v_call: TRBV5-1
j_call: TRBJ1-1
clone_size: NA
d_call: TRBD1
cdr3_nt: TGCGCCAGCAGCTTGACAGGGGGAATTACGACTGAAGCTTTCTTT
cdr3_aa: CASSLTGGITTEAFF

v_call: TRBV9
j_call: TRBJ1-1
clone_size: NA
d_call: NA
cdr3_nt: TGTGCCAGCAGCCCTTCGGGGGGGGGCGGCACTGAAGCTTTCTTT
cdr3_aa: CASSPSGGGGTEAFF

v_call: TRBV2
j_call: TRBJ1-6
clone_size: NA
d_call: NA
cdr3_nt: TGTGCCAGCAAGGGCAGGGCACAGGGTGTTGGATCACCCCTCCACTTT
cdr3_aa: CASKGRAQGVGSPLHF

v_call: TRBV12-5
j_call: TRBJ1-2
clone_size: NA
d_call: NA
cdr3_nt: TGTGCTAGTGGGGCCCTCTATGGCTACACCTTC
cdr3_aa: CASGALYGYTF

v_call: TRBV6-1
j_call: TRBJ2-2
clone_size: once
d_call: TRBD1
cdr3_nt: TGTGCCAGCAGCGGACAGGTCACCGGGGAGCTGTTTTTT
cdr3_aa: CASSGQVTGELFF

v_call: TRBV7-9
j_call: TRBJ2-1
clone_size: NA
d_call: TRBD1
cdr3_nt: TGTGCCAGCAGCTCTCAACACCGGGACAGGGACAACAATGAGCAGTTCTTC
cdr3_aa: CASSSQHRDRDNNEQFF

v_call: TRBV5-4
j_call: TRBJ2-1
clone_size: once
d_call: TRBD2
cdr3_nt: TGTGCCAGCAGCTCTGATAGCGGGTCTTCCTACAATGAGCAGTTCTTC
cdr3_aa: CASSSDSGSSYNEQFF

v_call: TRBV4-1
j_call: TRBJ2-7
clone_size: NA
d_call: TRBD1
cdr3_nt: TGCGCCAGCAGCCAGGTGGCAGGGGGCTACGAGCAGTACTTC
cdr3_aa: CASSQVAGGYEQYF

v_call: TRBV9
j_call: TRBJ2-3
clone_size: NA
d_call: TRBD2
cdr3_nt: TGTGCCAGCAGCCCACGGACTAGCGGGAGAGCAGATACGCAGTATTTT
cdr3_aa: CASSPRTSGRADTQYF

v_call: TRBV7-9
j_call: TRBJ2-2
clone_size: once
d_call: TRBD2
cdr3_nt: TGTGCCGCGGGGGGGCCTAGATCGGCCGGGGAGCTGTTTTTT
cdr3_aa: CAAGGPRSAGELFF

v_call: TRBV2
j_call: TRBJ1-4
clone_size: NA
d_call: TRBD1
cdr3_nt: TGTGCCAGCAGTCGGGACAGGGGTGCAACTAATGAAAAACTGTTTTTT
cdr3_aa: CASSRDRGATNEKLFF

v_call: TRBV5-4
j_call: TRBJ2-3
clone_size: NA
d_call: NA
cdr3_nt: TGTGCCAGCAGCCCGCGGAGAGAGGCAGATACGCAGTATTTT
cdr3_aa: CASSPRREADTQYF

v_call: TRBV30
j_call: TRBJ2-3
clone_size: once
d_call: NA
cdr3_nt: TGTGCCTGGAGTCCACCCGGGGATACGCAGTATTTT
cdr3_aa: CAWSPPGDTQYF

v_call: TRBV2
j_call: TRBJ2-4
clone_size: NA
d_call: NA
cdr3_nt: TGTGCCAGCAGTCCAGTCGCCAAAAACATTCAGTACTTC
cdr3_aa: CASSPVAKNIQYF

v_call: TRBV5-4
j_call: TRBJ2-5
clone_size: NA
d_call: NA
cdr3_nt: TGTGCCAGCAGCTTGGAGCGTACCGGGACTCAAAACCGAGAGACCCAGTACTTC
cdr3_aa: CASSLERTGTQNRETQYF

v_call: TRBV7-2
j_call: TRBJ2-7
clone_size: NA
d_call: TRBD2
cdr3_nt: TGTGCCAGCAGCTTATTCGGTAGGCTAGCGGGAGCCGAGCAGTACTTC
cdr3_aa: CASSLFGRLAGAEQYF

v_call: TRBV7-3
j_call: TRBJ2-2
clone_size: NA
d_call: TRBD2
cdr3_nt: TGTGCCAGCAGCTTAAGGCGCGGTACGGGGAGGGGAGGCACCGGGGAGCTGTTTTTT
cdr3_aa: CASSLRRGTGRGGTGELFF

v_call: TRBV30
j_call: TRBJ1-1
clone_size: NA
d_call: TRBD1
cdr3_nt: TGTGCCTGGAGGGAGGGGGCGCAGACTGAAGCTTTCTTT
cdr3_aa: CAWREGAQTEAFF

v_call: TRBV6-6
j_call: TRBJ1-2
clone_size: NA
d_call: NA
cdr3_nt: TGTGCCAGCAGTTACTCCAGGGGCTATGGCTACACCTTC
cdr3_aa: CASSYSRGYGYTF

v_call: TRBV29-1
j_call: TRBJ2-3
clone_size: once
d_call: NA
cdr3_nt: TGCAGTCCATTTCAGGCTGACACAGATACGCAGTATTTT
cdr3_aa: CSPFQADTDTQYF

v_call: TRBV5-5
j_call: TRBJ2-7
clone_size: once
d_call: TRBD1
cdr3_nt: TGTGCCAGCAGCTTGGGGGACAGTTCCTACGAGCAGTACTTC
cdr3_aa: CASSLGDSSYEQYF

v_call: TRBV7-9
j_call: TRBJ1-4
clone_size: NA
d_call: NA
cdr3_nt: TGTGCCAGCAGCCCTAAGGCAGGGACTAATGAAAAACTGTTTTTT
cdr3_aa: CASSPKAGTNEKLFF